Below are 25 T cell receptor beta chains sequenced from a single sample in a study of vaccination and CD4 T cells after COVID-19. These receptors have no identified antigens. Sample treatment: roughly 11-day PBMC culture with coronavirus spike peptide pools or control peptides (ViraFEST assay). Sequence data for DNA of cultured CD4+ T cells were generated by the Oncomine TCR Beta short-read assay. TCRdb re-derived calls from the PCR reads in MiXCR, one entry per CDR3 protein. The sample contains just over 20,000 distinct CDR3 sequences, around two thirds of which appear only once. The sample was CD4+ T cells from blood, cultured in vitro, taken before SARS-CoV-2 vaccination. The receptors stem from a human donor who received a COVID-19 vaccine.

CDR3 sequence (DNA): TGTGCCAGCAGCCCGGGACTAGCGGGGACCTCCCAAGAGACCCAGTACTTC. The encoded protein is CASSPGLAGTSQETQYF. The J gene is TRBJ2-5, the V gene TRBV7-3; 13 nucleotides align to TRBD2. This CDR3 comprises 17 residues. J lost 1 base, V lost 5 bases, and 7 bases had no gene match. The V gene's germline CDR1 is SGHTA and CDR2 FQGTGA.

The V call is TRBV10-1, the J call TRBJ2-3; TRBD2 agrees at 10 bases. CDR3 length equals 15 residues. Germline V gene data show CDR1 as WNHNN and CDR2 as SYGVQD (reference sequence). The V gene end was trimmed by 6 bases and the J gene end by 1 base; junction bases not matched to a gene: 4. The CDR3 bases are TGCGCCAGCAGCTCCGGGACTAGCGGCACAGATACGCAGTATTTT. It translates to CASSSGTSGTDTQYF.

The CDR3: CASSFQQGARDTQYF. CDR3 DNA sequence: TGCGCCAGCAGCTTCCAACAGGGGGCGAGAGATACGCAGTATTTT. This chain joins TRBV5-1 and TRBJ2-3, with 9 positions matching TRBD1. V was pared by 2 bases and J by 5 bases, with 6 bases of the junction left unmatched. The CDR3 runs to 15 residues. The V gene's germline CDR1 is SGHRS and CDR2 YFSETQ.

V and J are TRBV20-1 and TRBJ2-5; TRBD1 agrees at 10 bases. Germline V gene data show CDR1 as DFQATT and CDR2 as SNEGSKA (reference sequence). V gave up 3 bases and J gave up 0 bases; unmatched junction bases: 4. CDR3 length equals 15 residues. The CDR3 DNA sequence: TGCAGTGCTAGGCGGGGACAGGGGAACCAAGAGACCCAGTACTTC. This gives the protein CSARRGQGNQETQYF.

This rearrangement joins TRBV7-2 to TRBJ1-5; D possibly corresponds to TRBD1 (5 bases). CDR3 size: 16 residues. Germline assignment: CDR1 SGHTA and CDR2 FQGNSA. Trimming cost V 3 bases and J 6 bases, with 18 bases left between them. The chain's CDR3 is CASSFPGREGGQPQHF. The CDR3 coding sequence is TGTGCCAGCAGCTTTCCCGGCAGGGAGGGTGGTCAGCCCCAGCATTTT.

V and J are TRBV6-1 and TRBJ2-7; tentatively, D is TRBD1 or TRBD2 (5 bases each). Trimming pared 6 bases from V and 2 bases from J, leaving 17 bases between. There are 15 residues in the CDR3. CDR1 is MNHNS and CDR2 is SASEGT in the germline V gene. The CDR3 DNA sequence: TGTGCCAGCAGCCCCGACGGAGGCAGGGCCTACGAGCAGTACTTC. This translates into CASSPDGGRAYEQYF.

The chain couples TRBV6-1 to TRBJ2-3, with D possibly being TRBD1 or TRBD2 (6 bases each). The CDR3 loop spans 17 amino acids. Germline assignment: CDR1 MNHNS and CDR2 SASEGT. V was cut by 5 bases and J by 3 bases, with 21 bases left in between. The CDR3 sequence: CASSTRQATGGTDTQYF. For the CDR3, the DNA is TGTGCCAGCAGTACCCGACAGGCCACTGGAGGGACAGATACGCAGTATTTT.

The CDR3 DNA reads TGCAGTGCTAGAGTATTCGGGACCCAAGGCTACACCTTC. Its translation is CSARVFGTQGYTF. The V and J genes are TRBV20-1 and TRBJ1-2; D perhaps matches TRBD1 (5 bases). Per germline, CDR1 DFQATT and CDR2 SNEGSKA (reference sequence). Trimming took 1 base from V and 8 from J, leaving 14 bases between them. CDR3 length: 13 amino acids.

This clonotype occurred a few times. The rearrangement joins TRBV5-4 to TRBJ2-2, with 14 nucleotides matching TRBD2. The V and J ends lost 2 bases and 1 base, in that order; junction bases with no gene match: 4. Germline CDR1 and CDR2: SGHNT and YYREEE (reference sequence). The CDR3 runs 18 residues. CDR3 amino acids: CASSLGLAGGQNTGELFF. CDR3 DNA sequence: TGTGCCAGCAGCTTAGGACTAGCGGGGGGTCAGAACACCGGGGAGCTGTTTTTT.

The chain recombines TRBV7-2 with TRBJ2-3; 12 bases agree with TRBD2. The V segment lost 2 bases and the J segment 3 bases; nucleotides outside the gene matches: 3. The CDR3 runs 16 residues. The germline V gene encodes CDR1 SGHTA and CDR2 FQGNSA. Written as DNA, the CDR3 is TGTGCCAGCAGCTTAACTAGCGGGGGGCAGACAGATACGCAGTATTTT. Amino acids: CASSLTSGGQTDTQYF.

The chain couples TRBV12-3 or TRBV12-4 to TRBJ1-1; 11 bases fit TRBD1. The ends lost 5 bases at V and 4 bases at J; junction bases unmatched: 3. The CDR3 length is 14 residues. DNA for the CDR3: TGTGCCAGCAGTCCCGGGACAGGGGGCACTGAAGCTTTCTTT. This encodes CASSPGTGGTEAFF.

The chain uses TRBV2 and TRBJ2-2; D may match TRBD1 or TRBD2 (5 bases each). The CDR3 consists of 12 residues. V was trimmed by 5 bases and J by 7 bases, leaving 8 bases between them. Germline lookup yields CDR1 SNHLY and CDR2 FYNNEI. The CDR3 region has the DNA TGTGCCAGCAGTCGGGACGGCGGGGAGCTGTTTTTT. Translation: CASSRDGGELFF.

The gene calls are TRBV30 and TRBJ1-5, with 10 nucleotides matching TRBD1. Trimming cost V 4 bases and J 7 bases; bases outside gene matches: 16. CDR3 length: 17 residues. Germline V gene data show CDR1 as GTSNPN and CDR2 as SVGIG (reference sequence). The CDR3 here is CAWNTGQGDPFGQPQHF. In nucleotides, the CDR3 is TGTGCCTGGAATACTGGACAGGGGGACCCGTTCGGGCAGCCCCAGCATTTT.

The CDR3 bases are TGTGCCATCAGTGACACGACTAGAATCACAGATACGCAGTATTTT. It translates to CAISDTTRITDTQYF. This chain connects TRBV10-3 to TRBJ2-3; perhaps TRBD2 as D (6 bases). CDR3 size: 15 residues. The V end was cut by 3 bases, the J end by 2 bases, with 12 bases between. The germline V gene has CDR1 ENHRY and CDR2 SYGVKD.

The gene calls are TRBV6-4 and TRBJ1-5; a possible D gene is TRBD1 (6 bases). The germline CDR1 and CDR2 sequences are MRHNA and SNTAGT. V lost 6 bases and J 7 bases, leaving 25 bases between the germline ends. This CDR3 region has 17 residues. This chain's CDR3 is CASRPHRPDRKFQPQHF. In nucleotides, the CDR3 is TGTGCCAGCAGGCCCCACCGACCCGACAGGAAATTCCAGCCCCAGCATTTT.

This chain links TRBV20-1 with TRBJ1-6; D is possibly TRBD1 (5 bases). V shed 1 base and J shed 9 bases, with 16 bases lying between them. This CDR3 contains 15 residues. Germline lookup yields CDR1 DFQATT and CDR2 SNEGSKA (reference sequence). CDR3 DNA: TGCAGTGCTAGAGCGGGGCAGGTGGGCAGTTCACCCCTCCACTTT. This encodes CSARAGQVGSSPLHF.

The chain couples TRBV7-9 to TRBJ2-3; the D gene is possibly TRBD2 (5 bases). Trimming removed 0 bases from V and 3 bases from J, with 16 bases in between. The CDR3 is 17 residues long. Germline-derived CDR1 and CDR2 are SEHNR and FQNEAQ (reference sequence). The CDR3 loop is CASSLASTNWRTDTQYF. DNA of the CDR3: TGTGCCAGCAGCTTAGCGTCAACAAACTGGAGGACAGATACGCAGTATTTT.

This clonotype was recorded a few times. The chain is built from TRBV6-1 and TRBJ1-3; D remains unclear. Germline assignment: CDR1 MNHNS and CDR2 SASEGT. Trimming stripped 3 bases from V and 0 bases from J, with 9 bases between. This CDR3 comprises 15 residues. The CDR3 protein is CASSDPGTSGNTIYF. In DNA, the CDR3 is TGTGCCAGCAGTGATCCGGGCACCTCTGGAAACACCATATATTTT.

This chain joins TRBV19 and TRBJ2-7; 10 nucleotides agree with TRBD1. The germline V gene has CDR1 LNHDA and CDR2 SQIVND (reference sequence). V was clipped by 8 bases and J by 7 bases; unmatched bases: 8. This CDR3 is 13 amino acids long. The CDR3 DNA is TGTGCCAGTCAGGGACAGGGGCTGGGGGAGCAGTACTTC. It specifies CASQGQGLGEQYF.

This chain joins TRBV19 and TRBJ2-1, with 8 bases lining up with TRBD1. This CDR3 region has 16 residues. V was pared by 5 bases and J by 3 bases, with 9 bases of the junction left unmatched. Germline CDR1 is LNHDA and CDR2 is SQIVND (reference sequence). CDR3 DNA sequence: TGTGCCAGTAGTTGGTTCGACAGGGGAATCTACAATGAGCAGTTCTTC. This encodes CASSWFDRGIYNEQFF.

This clonotype occurred a few times. This chain uses TRBV20-1 with TRBJ1-2; 8 bases are a match to TRBD1. With 0 bases clipped from V and 1 base from J, the junction kept 16 bases outside the gene matches. CDR1 is DFQATT and CDR2 is SNEGSKA in the germline V gene (reference sequence). This CDR3 has 19 residues. The CDR3 region is CSARDLRGQGPRFNYGYTF. The DNA for the CDR3 is TGCAGTGCTAGAGATCTACGAGGACAGGGTCCCCGATTTAACTATGGCTACACCTTC.

The chain joins TRBV19 to TRBJ2-2, with D perhaps matching TRBD1 (5 bases). The ends were cut back, 6 bases at V and 7 bases at J, with 12 bases in the middle. CDR3 size: 13 residues. CDR1 and CDR2 from the germline V gene are LNHDA and SQIVND (reference sequence). CDR3 residues: CASREQGIGELFF. The CDR3 DNA sequence: TGTGCCAGTAGAGAGCAGGGTATCGGGGAGCTGTTTTTT.

The rearrangement uses TRBV5-6 and TRBJ2-7; 12 nucleotides line up with TRBD2. The CDR3 is made up of 17 amino acids. Germline V lookup: CDR1 SGHDT, CDR2 YYEEEE. After removal of 0 bases from V and 2 bases from J, the junction contained 6 bases not matched to a gene. This CDR3 reads CASSLGWTSGTTYEQYF. The CDR3 DNA reads as TGTGCCAGCAGCTTGGGTTGGACTAGCGGGACCACCTACGAGCAGTACTTC.

The V and J genes are TRBV12-3 or TRBV12-4 and TRBJ1-2; D is undetermined. The CDR3 extends over 13 amino acids. V lost 5 bases to trimming and J lost 6 bases, with 13 bases between them. The CDR3 loop is CASSIHRVDGYTF. The CDR3 DNA reads as TGTGCCAGCAGTATCCATCGGGTGGATGGCTACACCTTC.

The table lists this clonotype with a few counts. This chain uses TRBV20-1 with TRBJ2-3, with unresolved D. Germline assignment: CDR1 DFQATT and CDR2 SNEGSKA (reference sequence). The CDR3 covers 18 residues. V lost 0 bases and J 2 bases, leaving 21 bases between the germline ends. As DNA, the CDR3 is TGCAGTGCTAGAGATTCGGTTGGCCGCCTCATCCTCACAGATACGCAGTATTTT. Translating gives CSARDSVGRLILTDTQYF.